This paragraph reports one TCR beta chain. Its antigen has not been determined. No per-base quality is available; no much larger clone lies one base away. The data derive from a study of early stage breast cancer tumors (dated by TCRdb to the late 2010s). In terms of the full investigation: Of the 15 to 20 invasive breast tumors, about a dozen were found to be estrogen receptor-positive, progesterone receptor-positive and HER2-negative. Most of the 12 ER+/PR+/HER2- tumors were invasive ductal carcinomas, while the other four were invasive lobular carcinomas. A read coverage of roughly 10-fold per sample was achieved on average. A total of roughly 2.5 million templates, representing 1,097,674 unique clonotypes, were detected across all samples.

The CDR3 holds 15 amino acids from the cysteine to the phenylalanine. Here the CDR3 DNA is all that survives: 45 bases in frame from base 1. At the junction V is shortened by 0 bases and J by 3 bases; bases outside the gene matches: 4. Based on the germline V gene (reference sequence), the CDR1 and CDR2 sequences are SGHNT and YYREEE. What the authors observed across the whole study: Chain pairing and functional markers such as CD4, CD8 and FOXP3 were missed by bulk genomic DNA sequencing of unsorted cells. Repertoires from blood and normal breast were more alike than repertoires from blood and tumor, and in about 85% of the 16 patients, comparing each tissue with blood separated tumor from normal. Roughly 2.5-fold higher T cell density and higher clonality were observed in tumors than in adjacent normal breast tissue. Enriched TCRB sequences shared across patients were mostly commonly generated sequences, unlikely to play an important role in the tumor microenvironment. Because the cohort was small, a breakdown by tumor subtype could not be done.

Two independent genomic DNA replicates were amplified for each sample, with approximately 0.5 ug used for blood and about 1.5 ug for tumor or normal breast. Following the manufacturer's instructions, the ImmunoSeq Intro kit was used to carry out TCRB sequencing on genomic DNA. For absolute quantification, the roughly 32-cycle multiplex PCR included proprietary primers along with spike-in control sequences. Single-end 150-bp reads were used to sequence an 87-bp fragment spanning the CDR3 plus the flanking V and J genes. Seven samples, with two replicates for each sample, were multiplexed per lane of an Illumina MiSeq using version 3.0 chemistry. The original methods were these. The vendor's proprietary pipeline processed the raw data and merged both replicates into a single result for each sample. Productive rearrangements sharing the V-gene family, CDR3 amino acid sequence and J-gene segment were defined as clonotypes. Clonality was computed as 1 minus the normalized Shannon entropy (Pielou evenness) of TCRB abundances. To estimate T cell density, the total number of templates was divided by the input cell count, which was inferred from how much DNA went in. Recon was used with default parameters to estimate total repertoire diversity and clonality. A clonotype counted as tumor-enriched if its abundance in tumor exceeded 0.1% and was at least 32-fold higher than its abundance in normal breast. TCRdb provides this immuneACCESS table in a form limited to in-frame rearrangements. Some clones are lacking; in checked studies, under half of them reflect an unresolved V gene, and why the rest are absent is not known. V, J and clone size were drawn from that table, and D and trimming were deduced from the DNA. The sample table shows roughly 60,000 clones, and more than 60% are seen once. The ten biggest clones cover approximately 3% of the sample.

The study profiled bulk TCR beta-chain repertoires in matched peripheral blood, tumor and adjacent normal breast tissue taken from more than 15 patients with early-stage breast cancer. Before surgery, about 5-10 mL of whole blood was collected into EDTA tubes and then processed within 2 hours. Ficoll-Paque centrifugation in SepMate-50 tubes was used to isolate peripheral blood mononuclear cells. PBMCs were cryopreserved in roughly 90% FBS with approximately 10% DMSO in aliquots of roughly 1.8 to 4 million cells and stored in liquid nitrogen. The Qiagen AllPrep DNA/RNA Mini kit was used to extract genomic DNA.

The source of this sequence is a person under 45 with breast cancer. Sequencing was performed on blood. The sequence links TRBV5-4 to TRBJ2-5, and 8 bases in between align with TRBD2. The DNA is TGTGCCAGCAGCTTGGGAGGACTAGCAGAAGAGACCCAGTACTTC. This is translated as CASSLGGLAEETQYF.